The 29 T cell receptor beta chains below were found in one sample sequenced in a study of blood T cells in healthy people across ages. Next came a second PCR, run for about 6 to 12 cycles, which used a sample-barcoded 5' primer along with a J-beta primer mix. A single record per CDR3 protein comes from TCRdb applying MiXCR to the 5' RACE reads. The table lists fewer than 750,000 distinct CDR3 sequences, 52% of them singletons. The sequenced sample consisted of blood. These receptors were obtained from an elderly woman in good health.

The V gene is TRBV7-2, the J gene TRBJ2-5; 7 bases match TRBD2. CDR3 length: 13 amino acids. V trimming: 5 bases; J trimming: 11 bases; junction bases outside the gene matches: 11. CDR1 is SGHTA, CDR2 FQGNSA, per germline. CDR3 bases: TGTGCCAGCAGCCGCGGACTATCGCGGGAGCAGTACTTC. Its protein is CASSRGLSREQYF.

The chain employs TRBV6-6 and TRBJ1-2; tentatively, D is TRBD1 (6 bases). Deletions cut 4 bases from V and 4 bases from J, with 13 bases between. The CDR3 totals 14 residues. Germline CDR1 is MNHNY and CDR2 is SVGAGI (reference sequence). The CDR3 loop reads CASSSFQGPYGYTF. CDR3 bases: TGTGCCAGCAGTTCCTTTCAGGGGCCCTATGGCTACACCTTC.

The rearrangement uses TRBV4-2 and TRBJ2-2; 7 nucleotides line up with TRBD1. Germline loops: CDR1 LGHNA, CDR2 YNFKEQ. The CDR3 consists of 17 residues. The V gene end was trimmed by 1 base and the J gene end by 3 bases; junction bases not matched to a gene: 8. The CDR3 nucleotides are TGTGCCAGCAGCCAAGGGCACAGGGGTGTCGACACCGGGGAGCTGTTTTTT. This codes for CASSQGHRGVDTGELFF.

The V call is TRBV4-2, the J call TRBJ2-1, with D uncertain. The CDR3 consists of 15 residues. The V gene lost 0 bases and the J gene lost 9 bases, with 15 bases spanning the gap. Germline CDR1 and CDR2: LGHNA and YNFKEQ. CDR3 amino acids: CASSQEILMAGEQFF. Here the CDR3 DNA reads TGTGCCAGCAGCCAAGAAATCTTGATGGCTGGTGAGCAGTTCTTC.

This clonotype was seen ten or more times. CDR3 DNA: TGTGCCATCAGTGCGTTGCCTGGGAGTGAGCAGTTCTTC. Protein product: CAISALPGSEQFF. The rearrangement joins TRBV10-3 to TRBJ2-1; D perhaps matches TRBD2 (5 bases). The germline V gene encodes CDR1 ENHRY and CDR2 SYGVKD. Trimming pared 4 bases from V and 9 bases from J, leaving 13 bases between. CDR3 length: 13 residues.

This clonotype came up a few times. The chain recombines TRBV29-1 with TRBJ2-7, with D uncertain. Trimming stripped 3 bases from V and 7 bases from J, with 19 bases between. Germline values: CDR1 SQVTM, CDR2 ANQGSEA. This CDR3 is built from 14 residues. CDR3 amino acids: CSVEGSFSYNEQYF. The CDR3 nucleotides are TGCAGCGTTGAGGGCTCGTTCTCCTACAATGAGCAGTACTTC.

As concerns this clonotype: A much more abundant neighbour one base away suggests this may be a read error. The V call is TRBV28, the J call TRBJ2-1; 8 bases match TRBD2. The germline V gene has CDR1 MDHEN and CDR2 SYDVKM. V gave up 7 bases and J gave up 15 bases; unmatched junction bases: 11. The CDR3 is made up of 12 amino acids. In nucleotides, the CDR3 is TGTGCCAGCAATTCCCCCCGGGAGGGCTCGTTCTTC. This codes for CASNSPREGSFF.

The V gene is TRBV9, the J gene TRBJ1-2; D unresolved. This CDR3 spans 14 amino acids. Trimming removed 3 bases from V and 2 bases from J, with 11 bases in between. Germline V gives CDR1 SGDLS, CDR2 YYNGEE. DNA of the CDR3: TGTGCCAGCAGCGCCCACAGCCTGAACTATGGCTACACCTTC. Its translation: CASSAHSLNYGYTF. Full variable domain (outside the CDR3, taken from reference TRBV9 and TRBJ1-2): DSGVTQTPKHLITATGQRVTLRCSPRSGDLSVYWYQQSLDQGLQFLIQYYNGEERAKGNILERFSAQQFPDLHSELNLSSLELGDSALYFCASSAHSLNYGYTFGSGTRLTVV.

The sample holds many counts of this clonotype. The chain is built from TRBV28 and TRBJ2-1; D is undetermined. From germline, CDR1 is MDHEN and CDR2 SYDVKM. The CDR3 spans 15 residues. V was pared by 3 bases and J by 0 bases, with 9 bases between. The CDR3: CASSFYRSSYNEQFF. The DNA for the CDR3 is TGTGCCAGCAGTTTTTACCGTAGCTCCTACAATGAGCAGTTCTTC.

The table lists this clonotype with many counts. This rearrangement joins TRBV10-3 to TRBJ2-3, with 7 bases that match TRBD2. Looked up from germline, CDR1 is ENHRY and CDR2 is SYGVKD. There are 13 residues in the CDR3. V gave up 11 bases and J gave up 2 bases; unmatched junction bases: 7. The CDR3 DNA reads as TGTGCCGTTGCGGGGGAGATCACAGATACGCAGTATTTT. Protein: CAVAGEITDTQYF.

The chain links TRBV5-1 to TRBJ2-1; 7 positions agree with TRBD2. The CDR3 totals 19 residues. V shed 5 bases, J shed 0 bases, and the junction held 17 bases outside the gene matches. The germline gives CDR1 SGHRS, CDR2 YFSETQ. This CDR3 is CASSKHRWASGFSYNEQFF. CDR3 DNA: TGCGCCAGCAGTAAACATCGGTGGGCTAGCGGATTCTCCTACAATGAGCAGTTCTTC.

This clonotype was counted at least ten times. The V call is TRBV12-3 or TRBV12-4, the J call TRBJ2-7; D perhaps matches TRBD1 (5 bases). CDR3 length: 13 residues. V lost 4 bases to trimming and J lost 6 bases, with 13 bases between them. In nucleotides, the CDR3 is TGTGCCAGCAGTTCCGGACAATCGCGCGAGCAGTACTTC. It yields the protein CASSSGQSREQYF.

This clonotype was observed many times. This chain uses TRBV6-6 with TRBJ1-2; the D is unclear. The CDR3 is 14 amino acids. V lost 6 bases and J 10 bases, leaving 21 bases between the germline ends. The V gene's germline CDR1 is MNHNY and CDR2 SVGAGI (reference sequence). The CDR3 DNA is TGTGCCAGCAGCCAAGGGTCAGTCCCACCCAACTACACCTTC. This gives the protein CASSQGSVPPNYTF.

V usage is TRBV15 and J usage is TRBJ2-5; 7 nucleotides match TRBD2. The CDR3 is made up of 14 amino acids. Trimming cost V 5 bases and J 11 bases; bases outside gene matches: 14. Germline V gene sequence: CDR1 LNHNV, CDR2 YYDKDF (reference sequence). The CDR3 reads CATSGGRVDNEQYF. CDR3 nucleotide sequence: TGTGCCACCAGCGGTGGGAGGGTGGACAATGAGCAGTACTTC.

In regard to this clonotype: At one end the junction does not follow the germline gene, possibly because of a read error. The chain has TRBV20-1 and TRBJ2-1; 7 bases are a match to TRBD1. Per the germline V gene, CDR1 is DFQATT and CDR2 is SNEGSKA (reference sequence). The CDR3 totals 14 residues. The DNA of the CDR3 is TGCAGTGCTTTAACAGGGGTAAGAGACAATGAGCGGTACTTC. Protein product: CSALTGVRDNERYF.

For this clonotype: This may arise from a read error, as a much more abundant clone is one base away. CDR3 sequence reads: CASSPSNRGHEQYF. The DNA of the CDR3 is TGTGCCAGCTCACCTTCGAATAGGGGGCATGAGCAGTACTTC. The genes are TRBV18 and TRBJ2-5, with TRBD1 identical over 7 bases. After removal of 3 bases from V and 11 bases from J, the junction contained 12 bases not matched to a gene. CDR1 and CDR2 (germline): KGHSH, LQKENI. There are 14 residues in the CDR3.

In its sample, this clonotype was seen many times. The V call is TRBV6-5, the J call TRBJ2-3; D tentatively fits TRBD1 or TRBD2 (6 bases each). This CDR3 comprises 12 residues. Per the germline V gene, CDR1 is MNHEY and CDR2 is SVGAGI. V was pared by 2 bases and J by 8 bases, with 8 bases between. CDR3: CASSYGGPTQYF. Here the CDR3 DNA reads TGTGCCAGCAGTTACGGGGGGCCTACGCAGTATTTT.

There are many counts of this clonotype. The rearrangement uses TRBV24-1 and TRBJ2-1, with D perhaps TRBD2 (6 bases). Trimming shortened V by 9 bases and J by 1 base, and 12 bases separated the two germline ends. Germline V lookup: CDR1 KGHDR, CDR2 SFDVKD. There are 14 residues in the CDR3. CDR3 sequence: CATRKGGSYNEQFF. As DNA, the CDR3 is TGTGCCACCCGAAAGGGAGGATCCTACAATGAGCAGTTCTTC.

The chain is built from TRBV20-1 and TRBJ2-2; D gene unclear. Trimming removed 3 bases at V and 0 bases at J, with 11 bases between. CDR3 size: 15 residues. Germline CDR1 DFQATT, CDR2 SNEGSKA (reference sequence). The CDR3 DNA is TGCAGTGCTAGGGCAGGTACTACGAACACCGGGGAGCTGTTTTTT. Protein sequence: CSARAGTTNTGELFF.

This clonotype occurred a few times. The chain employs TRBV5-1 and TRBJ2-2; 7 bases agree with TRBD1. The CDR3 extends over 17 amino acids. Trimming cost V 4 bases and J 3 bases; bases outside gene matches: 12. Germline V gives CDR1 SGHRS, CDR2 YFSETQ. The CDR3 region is CASSRTPGDRDTGELFF. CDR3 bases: TGCGCCAGCAGCCGTACCCCCGGGGACAGAGACACCGGGGAGCTGTTTTTT.

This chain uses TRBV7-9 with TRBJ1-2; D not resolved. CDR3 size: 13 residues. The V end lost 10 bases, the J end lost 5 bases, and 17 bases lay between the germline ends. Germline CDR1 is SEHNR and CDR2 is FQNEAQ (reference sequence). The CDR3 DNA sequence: TGTGCCATCCCCGAGGACCTAGCTTATGGCTACACCTTC. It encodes CAIPEDLAYGYTF.

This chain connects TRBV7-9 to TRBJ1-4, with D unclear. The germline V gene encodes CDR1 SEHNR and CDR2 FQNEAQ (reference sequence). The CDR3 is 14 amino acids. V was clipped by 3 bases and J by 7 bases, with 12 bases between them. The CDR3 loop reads CASSLARQGEKLFF. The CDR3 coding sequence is TGTGCCAGCAGCTTGGCCAGGCAAGGTGAAAAACTGTTTTTT.

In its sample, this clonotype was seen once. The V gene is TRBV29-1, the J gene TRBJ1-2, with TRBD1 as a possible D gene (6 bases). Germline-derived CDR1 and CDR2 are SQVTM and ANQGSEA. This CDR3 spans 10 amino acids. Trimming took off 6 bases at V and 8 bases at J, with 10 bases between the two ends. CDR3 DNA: TGCAGCGTACCAGGGGACGGCTACACCTTC. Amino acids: CSVPGDGYTF.

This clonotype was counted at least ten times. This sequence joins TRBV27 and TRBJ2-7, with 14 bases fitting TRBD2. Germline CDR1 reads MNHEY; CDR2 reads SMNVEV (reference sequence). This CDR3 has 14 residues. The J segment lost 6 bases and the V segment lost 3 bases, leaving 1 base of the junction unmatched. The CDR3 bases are TGTGCCAGCAGTTTCGGACTAGCGGGAGGCGAGCAGTACTTC. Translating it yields CASSFGLAGGEQYF.

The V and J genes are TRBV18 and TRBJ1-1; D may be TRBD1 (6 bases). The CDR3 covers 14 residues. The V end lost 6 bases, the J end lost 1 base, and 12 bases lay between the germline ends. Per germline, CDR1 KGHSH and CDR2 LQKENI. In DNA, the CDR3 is TGTGCCAGCTCTCCCACAGGGAAGAACACTGAAGCTTTCTTT. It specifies CASSPTGKNTEAFF. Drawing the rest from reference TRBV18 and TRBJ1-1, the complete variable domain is NAGVMQNPRHLVRRRGQEARLRCSPMKGHSHVYWYRQLPEEGLKFMVYLQKENIIDESGMPKERFSAEFPKEGPSILRIQQVVRGDSAAYFCASSPTGKNTEAFFGQGTRLTVV.

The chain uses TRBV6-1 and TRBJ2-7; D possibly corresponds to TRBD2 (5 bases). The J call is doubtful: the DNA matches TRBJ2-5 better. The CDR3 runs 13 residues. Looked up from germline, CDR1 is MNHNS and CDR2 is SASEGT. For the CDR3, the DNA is TGTGCCAGCAGTGTCGGGGTGGTTGAGACCCAGTACTTC. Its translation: CASSVGVVETQYF.

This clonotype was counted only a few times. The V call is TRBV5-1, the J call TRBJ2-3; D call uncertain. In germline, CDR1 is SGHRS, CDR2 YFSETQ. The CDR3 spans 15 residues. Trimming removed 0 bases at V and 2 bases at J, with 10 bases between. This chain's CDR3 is CASSLASGPTDTQYF. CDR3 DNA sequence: TGCGCCAGCAGCTTGGCCTCGGGCCCCACAGATACGCAGTATTTT.

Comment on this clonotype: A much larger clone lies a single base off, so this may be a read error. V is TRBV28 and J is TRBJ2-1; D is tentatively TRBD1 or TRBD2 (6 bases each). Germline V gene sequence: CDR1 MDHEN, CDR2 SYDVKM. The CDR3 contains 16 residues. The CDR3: CASSAPGAGTYNEQVF. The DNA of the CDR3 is TGTGCCAGCAGTGCGCCGGGGGCGGGAACTTACAATGAGCAGGTCTTC.

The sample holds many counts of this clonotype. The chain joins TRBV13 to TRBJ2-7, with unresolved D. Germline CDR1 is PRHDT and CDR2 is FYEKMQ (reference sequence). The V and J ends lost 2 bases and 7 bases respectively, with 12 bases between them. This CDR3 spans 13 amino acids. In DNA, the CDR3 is TGTGCCAGCAGCTTATCGGTGGAAGGGGAGCAGTACTTC. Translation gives CASSLSVEGEQYF.